These 20 T cell receptor beta chains were all obtained from the same sample, sequenced in a study of T cells in Graves' hyperthyroidism and ophthalmopathy. It was RNA transcripts that yielded the amplified TCR beta CDR3 regions. First-round RT-PCR with HTBI primers amplified the TCR CDR3 region. TCRdb redid the calling of the multiplex PCR reads with MiXCR, one entry per CDR3 protein. The data show some 400,000 distinct CDR3 sequences, approximately 15% seen once. The specimen was blood. The receptors come from a man aged 25-45 years with Graves' hyperthyroidism that later progressed to Graves' ophthalmopathy.

V gene TRBV7-9 combines with J gene TRBJ2-7, with TRBD1 matching 7 bases. In germline, CDR1 is SEHNR, CDR2 FQNEAQ (reference sequence). Trimming cost V 5 bases and J 6 bases; bases outside gene matches: 28. The CDR3 has 20 amino acids. This chain's CDR3 is CASSGRDRAAELVLDGEQYF. The CDR3 nucleotides read TGTGCCAGCAGCGGACGTGACAGGGCCGCTGAGCTTGTTTTGGATGGCGAGCAGTACTTC.

This clonotype has a count of ten or more. The chain is built from TRBV6-6 and TRBJ2-3; 10 nucleotides line up with TRBD1. The CDR3 consists of 15 residues. V was clipped by 0 bases and J by 3 bases; unmatched bases: 0. The germline V gene encodes CDR1 MNHNY and CDR2 SVGAGI (reference sequence). The CDR3 sequence is CASSYSGQGTDTQYF. CDR3 bases: TGTGCCAGCAGTTACTCGGGACAGGGGACAGATACGCAGTATTTT.

This clonotype was recorded at least ten times. The chain combines TRBV7-2 with TRBJ2-5; TRBD2 matches at 7 bases. Germline V gene sequence: CDR1 SGHTA, CDR2 FQGNSA. The CDR3 spans 16 residues. Trimming cost V 4 bases and J 2 bases; bases outside gene matches: 10. CDR3 DNA sequence: TGTGCCAGCAGCTGGGGGTGGGGGGGTCATCAAGAGACCCAGTACTTC. Its protein product is CASSWGWGGHQETQYF.

This clonotype was picked up a small number of times. Here the CDR3 reads CASSMGREDEKLFF. CDR3 DNA: TGTGCCAGTAGTATGGGCAGGGAGGACGAAAAACTGTTTTTT. The chain recombines TRBV19 with TRBJ1-4, with a possible D match to TRBD1 (5 bases). Germline V gene data show CDR1 as LNHDA and CDR2 as SQIVND (reference sequence). The ends were cut back, 3 bases at V and 8 bases at J, with 13 bases in the middle. This CDR3 has 14 residues.

This clonotype was picked up many times. The V call is TRBV12-3 or TRBV12-4, the J call TRBJ1-5; a possible D gene is TRBD1 (5 bases). This CDR3 contains 15 residues. V was trimmed by 6 bases and J by 0 bases, leaving 12 bases between them. The CDR3 spells CASSLDIYSNQPQHF. The CDR3 DNA sequence: TGTGCCAGCAGCTTGGACATCTATAGCAATCAGCCCCAGCATTTT.

This clonotype came up many times. The chain joins TRBV6-1 to TRBJ1-1, with D hard to call. From germline, CDR1 is MNHNS and CDR2 SASEGT. V was trimmed by 2 bases and J by 4 bases, leaving 5 bases between them. The CDR3 contains 12 residues. CDR3 protein: CASSEPGTEAFF. DNA of the CDR3: TGTGCCAGCAGTGAACCAGGCACTGAAGCTTTCTTT.

In its sample, this clonotype was seen many times. This chain links TRBV2 with TRBJ2-4; TRBD1 matches at 9 bases. The CDR3 spans 14 residues. Germline lookup yields CDR1 SNHLY and CDR2 FYNNEI. J was trimmed by 1 base and V by 6 bases; bases with no gene match: 1. The CDR3 sequence is CASRDRGAKNIQYF. The CDR3 DNA reads TGTGCCAGCAGAGACAGGGGGGCCAAAAACATTCAGTACTTC.

The rearrangement uses TRBV19 and TRBJ1-5; weak D call: TRBD1 (5 bases). V gave up 3 bases and J gave up 0 bases, with 9 bases separating them. CDR3 length: 15 amino acids. Germline CDR1 reads LNHDA; CDR2 reads SQIVND (reference sequence). The CDR3 nucleotides read TGTGCCAGTAGTATGGCAGGGAATAGCAATCAGCCCCAGCATTTT. Its protein is CASSMAGNSNQPQHF.

This clonotype has a handful of counts. V and J are TRBV7-2 and TRBJ1-2; 8 bases match TRBD1. The CDR3 totals 15 residues. The V gene end was trimmed by 1 base and the J gene end by 7 bases; junction bases not matched to a gene: 8. Per germline, CDR1 SGHTA and CDR2 FQGNSA. DNA of the CDR3: TGTGCCAGCAGCTTAGATCTCAGGGGGCGTCTTGGCTACACCTTC. Its protein product is CASSLDLRGRLGYTF.

The rearrangement uses TRBV5-5 and TRBJ1-2; a possible D gene is TRBD1 (5 bases). CDR3 length: 13 amino acids. CDR1 is SGHKS and CDR2 is YYEKEE in the germline V gene (reference sequence). Trimming cost V 3 bases and J 4 bases, with 10 bases left between them. CDR3 sequence reads: CASSSGTRYGYTF. For the CDR3, the DNA is TGTGCCAGCAGCTCAGGGACCCGCTATGGCTACACCTTC.

This clonotype was seen a few times. The chain recombines TRBV28 with TRBJ2-3, with D tentatively TRBD2 (7 bases). The CDR3 consists of 17 residues. V lost 3 bases to trimming and J lost 3 bases, with 19 bases between them. Germline CDR1 is MDHEN and CDR2 is SYDVKM. As DNA, the CDR3 is TGTGCCAGCAGTTTTGGCGGGGGAGAGAGGGGGACAGATACGCAGTATTTT. This translates into CASSFGGGERGTDTQYF.

This clonotype was seen at least ten times. The gene calls are TRBV12-3 or TRBV12-4 and TRBJ2-1; TRBD1 agrees at 9 bases. J gave up 9 bases and V 7 bases, and 7 bases lay outside the gene matches. The CDR3 is 13 amino acids. The CDR3 sequence is CASNPGQGFEQFF. In nucleotides, the CDR3 is TGTGCCAGCAATCCGGGACAGGGATTTGAGCAGTTCTTC.

This chain uses TRBV12-3 or TRBV12-4 with TRBJ2-7; weak D call: TRBD2 (7 bases). V lost 7 bases, J lost 3 bases, and 13 bases lay in between. The CDR3 extends over 13 amino acids. This chain's CDR3 is CASKRGGLYEQYF. In DNA form, the CDR3 reads TGTGCCAGCAAAAGGGGGGGTCTCTACGAGCAGTACTTC.

A few counts support this clonotype. The chain has TRBV11-2 and TRBJ1-4, with TRBD1 matching 11 bases. Germline V gene lookup returns CDR1 SGHAT and CDR2 FQNNGV. The CDR3 totals 17 residues. The V segment lost 4 bases and the J segment 7 bases; nucleotides outside the gene matches: 11. CDR3 nucleotides: TGTGCCAGCAGCTCTGGACAGGGGGCGATCCTGGGTGAAAAACTGTTTTTT. Translated: CASSSGQGAILGEKLFF.

The V gene is TRBV28, the J gene TRBJ2-7; D not resolved. Germline V CDR1 and CDR2: MDHEN, SYDVKM. V lost 6 bases to trimming and J lost 3 bases, with 24 bases between them. This CDR3 has 17 residues. The CDR3 DNA is TGTGCCAGCAGGCCAGCAGGCCGGGCTACGCGGCTCTACGAGCAGTACTTC. This sequence encodes CASRPAGRATRLYEQYF. The complete variable domain, with remaining parts taken from reference TRBV28 and TRBJ2-7, reads DVKVTQSSRYLVKRTGEKVFLECVQDMDHENMFWYRQDPGLGLRLIYFSYDVKMKEKGDIPEGYSVSREKKERFSLILESASTNQTSMYLCASRPAGRATRLYEQYFGPGTRLTVT.

The chain is built from TRBV4-1 and TRBJ2-7; 7 bases agree with TRBD1. Germline V gives CDR1 MGHRA, CDR2 YSYEKL. CDR3 length equals 17 residues. Trimming at V came to 3 bases and at J to 4 bases, leaving 15 bases not matched to a gene. The CDR3 region is CASSQVTGAGAAYEQYF. For the CDR3, the DNA is TGCGCCAGCAGCCAGGTAACAGGGGCAGGGGCGGCGTACGAGCAGTACTTC.

This clonotype was counted many times. V is TRBV11-2 and J is TRBJ1-2; D is ambiguous. The CDR3 has 14 residues. Trimming removed 1 base at V and 6 bases at J, with 12 bases between. CDR1 is SGHAT, CDR2 FQNNGV, per germline. The CDR3 DNA follows: TGTGCCAGCAGCTTAGTGGCTGAAGTGGATGGCTACACCTTC. This translates into CASSLVAEVDGYTF. The entire variable domain, with the rest obtained from reference TRBV11-2 and TRBJ1-2, is as follows: EAGVAQSPRYKIIEKRQSVAFWCNPISGHATLYWYQQILGQGPKLLIQFQNNGVVDDSQLPKDRFSAERLKGVDSTLKIQPAKLEDSAVYLCASSLVAEVDGYTFGSGTRLTVV.

This clonotype has more than one count but fewer than ten. V usage is TRBV2 and J usage is TRBJ1-5, with TRBD1 as a possible D gene (6 bases). Trimming took off 3 bases at V and 3 bases at J, with 15 bases between the two ends. The CDR3 loop spans 16 amino acids. Germline values: CDR1 SNHLY, CDR2 FYNNEI. The CDR3 DNA reads TGTGCCAGCAGTGATGAGACAGGTAATACCAATCAGCCCCAGCATTTT. It encodes CASSDETGNTNQPQHF.

This clonotype was counted at least ten times. The chain joins TRBV12-3 or TRBV12-4 to TRBJ1-1; a possible D gene is TRBD1 (6 bases). V dropped 6 bases and J dropped 3 bases, with 14 bases sitting between them. The length of the CDR3 is 14 residues. The CDR3 sequence: CASSSQGGYTEAFF. The CDR3 nucleotides are TGTGCCAGCAGCTCCCAAGGGGGATACACTGAAGCTTTCTTT.

V and J are TRBV6-1 and TRBJ2-5, with 8 bases that match TRBD1. The V gene end was trimmed by 0 bases and the J gene end by 4 bases; junction bases not matched to a gene: 4. Germline values: CDR1 MNHNS, CDR2 SASEGT. This CDR3 is built from 15 residues. CDR3 coding DNA: TGTGCCAGCAGTGAAGCGTTCGGACAGGGAGAGACCCAGTACTTC. Its translation: CASSEAFGQGETQYF.